This TCR beta chain is from a study of breast tumors, draining lymph nodes, adjacent tissues. General study findings and limits: The lymph node origin of tumor T cells was framed as consistent with a hypothesis, not demonstrated. Findings are consistent with lymph node origin and intratumoral expansion of most tumor T cells. Tumor and nontumor repertoires were significantly more similar in luminal-like than in basal-like breast cancer. Compared with lymph nodes, tumors were less diverse; compared with nontumor tissue, more.

Axillary draining lymph nodes of breast cancer patients supplied the node samples. TCRdb independently ran MiXCR on the multiplex PCR reads; one entry per CDR3 protein. This table holds over 150,000 distinct CDR3 sequences, approximately 30% found once. Worth noting for this clonotype: Antigen unknown. One base away lies a much larger clone, so this may be a sequencing read error.

The sequenced material came from axillary lymph node tissue. The receptor's source is a female donor with breast cancer. Some clones in this sample may be carry-over from other donors' samples.

CDR3 sequence (DNA): TGCAGTGCTAGAGTCCCACCCCACCGACCAGCGGGGGGGCCCCCGTCCACGCAGTATTTT. Amino acids: CSARVPPHRPAGGPPSTQYF. This chain links TRBV20-1 with TRBJ2-3; 10 nucleotides align to TRBD2. There are 20 residues in the CDR3. V dropped 1 base and J dropped 9; count of bases not matched to a gene: 25. Per the germline V gene, CDR1 is DFQATT and CDR2 is SNEGSKA (reference sequence).